These T cell receptor beta chains were read from a single sample in a study of identical twins. TCRdb re-derived calls from the 5' RACE reads in MiXCR, one entry per CDR3 protein. The profile shows around 960,000 distinct CDR3 sequences, roughly an eighth of them singletons. The same specimen was also included in a second study, on yellow fever vaccine responses in identical twins.

Material: PBMCs. The receptors originated from a woman between 18 and 30 years old in good health. CDR3s include the opening cysteine and the closing phenylalanine or tryptophan. The D gene is left open where the match is weak. Not all rows give a size; the values are once, few, many and, for expanded clones, a class.

J: TRBJ2-6
size: few
V: TRBV7-2
D: TRBD1
CDR3: CASKTTGRNSGANVLTF
DNA: TGTGCCAGCAAGACGACAGGGCGAAACTCTGGGGCCAACGTCCTGACTTTC

J: TRBJ2-1
size: few
V: TRBV10-3
D: TRBD2
CDR3: CAISEKTSGGGEQFF
DNA: TGTGCCATCAGTGAGAAGACTAGCGGGGGGGGTGAGCAGTTCTTC

J: TRBJ2-2
size: many
V: TRBV10-3
D: TRBD2
CDR3: CAINSGLVTGELFF
DNA: TGTGCCATCAACTCGGGACTAGTAACCGGGGAGCTGTTTTTT

J: TRBJ2-4
size: few
V: TRBV5-1
D: TRBD1
CDR3: CASSDRDRGAKNIQYF
DNA: TGCGCCAGCAGCGACCGGGACAGGGGGGCCAAAAACATTCAGTACTTC

J: TRBJ2-5
size: few
V: TRBV4-1
D: .
CDR3: CASSQDSAGVETQYF
DNA: TGCGCCAGCAGCCAAGACTCCGCAGGGGTAGAGACCCAGTACTTC

J: TRBJ2-1
size: many
V: TRBV12-3/TRBV12-4
D: .
CDR3: CASSFPSDYRDEQFF
DNA: TGTGCCAGCAGTTTCCCTAGCGACTACAGAGATGAGCAGTTCTTC

J: TRBJ2-7
size: once
V: TRBV20-1
D: .
CDR3: CSARLASYEQYF
DNA: TGCAGTGCTAGACTCGCCTCCTACGAGCAGTACTTC

J: TRBJ2-1
size: few
V: TRBV11-3
D: .
CDR3: CASSLDRMRPFF
DNA: TGTGCCAGCAGCTTAGACAGGATGCGTCCGTTCTTC

J: TRBJ2-1
size: few
V: TRBV10-3
D: TRBD2
CDR3: CAISAGLSGRINEQFF
DNA: TGTGCCATCAGTGCTGGCCTCAGCGGGAGGATCAATGAGCAGTTCTTC

J: TRBJ1-1
size: few
V: TRBV11-2
D: .
CDR3: CASRETGLMNTEAFF
DNA: TGTGCCAGCAGAGAGACGGGTCTCATGAACACTGAAGCTTTCTTT

J: TRBJ2-4
size: few
V: TRBV3-1
D: .
CDR3: CASSQVVWGLAKNIQYF
DNA: TGTGCCAGCAGCCAAGTAGTGTGGGGACTAGCCAAAAACATTCAGTACTTC

J: TRBJ2-7
size: many
V: TRBV5-6
D: TRBD2
CDR3: CASSLKAGAYEQYF
DNA: TGTGCCAGCAGCTTAAAAGCGGGAGCCTACGAGCAGTACTTC

J: TRBJ2-7
size: .
V: TRBV4-1
D: TRBD1
CDR3: CASSLRTGDAYEQYF
DNA: TGCGCCAGCAGCCTAAGGACAGGGGACGCCTACGAGCAGTACTTC

J: TRBJ2-2
size: .
V: TRBV12-3/TRBV12-4
D: .
CDR3: CASSFNIVRELFF
DNA: TGTGCCAGCAGTTTTAACATTGTCCGGGAGCTGTTTTTT

J: TRBJ2-7
size: .
V: TRBV20-1
D: .
CDR3: CSVGKSGTEQYF
DNA: TGCAGTGTAGGCAAGAGTGGCACCGAGCAGTACTTC

J: TRBJ1-3
size: once
V: TRBV18
D: TRBD1
CDR3: CASSPGQGVGGSGNTIYF
DNA: TGTGCCAGCTCTCCCGGACAGGGGGTTGGAGGCTCTGGAAACACCATATATTTT

J: TRBJ2-1
size: few
V: TRBV7-3
D: TRBD2
CDR3: CASSQKLAGGPYTTDNEQFF
DNA: TGTGCCAGCAGCCAAAAACTAGCGGGAGGACCATACACGACCGACAATGAGCAGTTCTTC

J: TRBJ1-2
size: many
V: TRBV7-3
D: TRBD1
CDR3: CASSQTGDGGYTF
DNA: TGTGCCAGCAGCCAGACAGGGGACGGTGGCTACACCTTC

J: TRBJ1-4
size: .
V: TRBV7-6
D: .
CDR3: CASSRSDEKLFF
DNA: TGTGCCAGCTCCCGGTCTGATGAAAAACTGTTTTTT

J: TRBJ2-4
size: many
V: TRBV5-1
D: .
CDR3: CASSPLVAKNIQYF
DNA: TGCGCCAGCAGCCCCCTGGTAGCCAAAAACATTCAGTACTTC

J: TRBJ2-1
size: many
V: TRBV15
D: .
CDR3: CATSRDPRMTYNEQFF
DNA: TGTGCCACCAGCAGGGACCCAAGGATGACCTACAATGAGCAGTTCTTC

J: TRBJ1-1
size: .
V: TRBV3-1
D: .
CDR3: CASSQVSRGSTEAFF
DNA: TGTGCCAGCAGCCAAGTCTCGAGGGGGAGCACTGAAGCTTTCTTT

J: TRBJ1-1
size: .
V: TRBV12-3/TRBV12-4
D: .
CDR3: CASSFPLGNTEAFF
DNA: TGTGCCAGCAGTTTCCCTTTGGGGAACACTGAAGCTTTCTTT

J: TRBJ2-2
size: many
V: TRBV24-1
D: .
CDR3: CATSDEGHLENTGELFF
DNA: TGTGCCACCAGTGATGAGGGACACCTCGAGAACACCGGGGAGCTGTTTTTT

J: TRBJ2-3
size: few
V: TRBV12-3/TRBV12-4
D: TRBD2
CDR3: CASTFLAGGADTQYF
DNA: TGTGCCAGCACCTTTCTAGCGGGGGGAGCAGATACGCAGTATTTT

J: TRBJ2-2
size: few
V: TRBV12-3/TRBV12-4
D: .
CDR3: CASRPNTDAAGELFF
DNA: TGTGCCAGCAGACCCAATACGGATGCGGCCGGGGAGCTGTTTTTT

J: TRBJ2-1
size: few
V: TRBV28
D: .
CDR3: CASTRGGGSYNEQFF
DNA: TGTGCCAGCACCCGTGGGGGCGGATCCTACAATGAGCAGTTCTTC

J: TRBJ2-1
size: .
V: TRBV9
D: .
CDR3: CASSVGLQGGVNEQFF
DNA: TGTGCCAGCAGCGTAGGGCTACAGGGGGGGGTCAATGAGCAGTTCTTC

J: TRBJ2-1
size: .
V: TRBV7-8
D: .
CDR3: CASRKTGIDNEQFF
DNA: TGTGCCAGCAGGAAAACAGGGATCGACAATGAGCAGTTCTTC

J: TRBJ2-5
size: few
V: TRBV12-3/TRBV12-4
D: TRBD2
CDR3: CASSFGGRGQETQYF
DNA: TGTGCCAGCAGTTTCGGCGGGAGGGGTCAAGAGACCCAGTACTTC

J: TRBJ2-3
size: few
V: TRBV7-2
D: TRBD2
CDR3: CASRHGTSGTDTQYF
DNA: TGTGCCAGCAGACACGGGACTAGCGGGACAGATACGCAGTATTTT

J: TRBJ1-6
size: few
V: TRBV20-1
D: TRBD1
CDR3: CSAREDGSGQGHSPLHF
DNA: TGCAGTGCTAGAGAAGACGGGTCTGGACAGGGTCATTCACCCCTCCACTTT

J: TRBJ2-7
size: few
V: TRBV29-1
D: .
CDR3: CSVRDYEQYF
DNA: TGCAGCGTCCGAGACTACGAGCAGTACTTC

J: TRBJ2-7
size: .
V: TRBV11-1
D: TRBD2
CDR3: CASSPNRTSGKSSYEQYF
DNA: TGTGCCAGCAGCCCCAATCGGACTAGCGGGAAAAGCTCCTACGAGCAGTACTTC

J: TRBJ2-3
size: many
V: TRBV7-9
D: .
CDR3: CASSRSDTQYF
DNA: TGTGCCAGCAGCCGGTCAGATACGCAGTATTTT

J: TRBJ2-2
size: .
V: TRBV20-1
D: .
CDR3: CSARRSDANTGELFF
DNA: TGCAGTGCTAGGAGGTCAGATGCGAACACCGGGGAGCTGTTTTTT

J: TRBJ2-7
size: .
V: TRBV29-1
D: .
CDR3: CSVEGGSPYEQYF
DNA: TGCAGCGTTGAAGGGGGGAGTCCATACGAGCAGTACTTC

J: TRBJ2-7
size: .
V: TRBV3-1
D: .
CDR3: CASSHSADRTYEQYF
DNA: TGTGCCAGCAGCCACTCGGCGGACAGAACCTACGAGCAGTACTTC

J: TRBJ2-2
size: few
V: TRBV2
D: TRBD1
CDR3: CASRWTGAASGELFF
DNA: TGTGCCAGCAGGTGGACAGGGGCCGCGTCCGGGGAGCTGTTTTTT

J: TRBJ1-2
size: .
V: TRBV4-1
D: TRBD1
CDR3: CASSQEDRAWGGYTF
DNA: TGCGCCAGCAGCCAGGAGGACAGGGCCTGGGGAGGCTACACCTTC

J: TRBJ2-7
size: .
V: TRBV20-1
D: .
CDR3: CSARGSALGEQYF
DNA: TGCAGTGCTAGGGGTTCTGCTCTGGGGGAGCAGTACTTC

J: TRBJ1-1
size: few
V: TRBV6-1
D: .
CDR3: CASRPAAGEDTEAFF
DNA: TGTGCCAGCAGGCCCGCGGCCGGGGAGGACACTGAAGCTTTCTTT

J: TRBJ2-3
size: .
V: TRBV25-1
D: TRBD2
CDR3: CASSEGSSGTSTDTQYF
DNA: TGTGCCAGCAGTGAGGGGTCTAGCGGGACTAGCACAGATACGCAGTATTTT

J: TRBJ2-5
size: .
V: TRBV27
D: .
CDR3: CASGTVTPYF
DNA: TGTGCCAGCGGCACAGTGACGCCGTACTTC

J: TRBJ1-6
size: many
V: TRBV6-2/TRBV6-3
D: .
CDR3: CASSYVPLGATRSYNSPLHF
DNA: TGTGCCAGCAGTTATGTTCCCCTGGGGGCCACTCGGTCCTATAATTCACCCCTCCACTTT

J: TRBJ2-1
size: .
V: TRBV7-6
D: TRBD2
CDR3: CASSLVAGHSVNEQFF
DNA: TGTGCCAGCAGCTTAGTAGCGGGACATAGCGTGAATGAGCAGTTCTTC

J: TRBJ2-6
size: .
V: TRBV9
D: .
CDR3: CASSPPGQGMSNVLTF
DNA: TGTGCCAGCAGCCCCCCTGGGCAGGGGATGTCCAACGTCCTGACTTTC

J: TRBJ1-1
size: .
V: TRBV11-2
D: .
CDR3: CASRIGLNTEAFF
DNA: TGTGCCAGCAGAATCGGCCTCAACACTGAAGCTTTCTTT

J: TRBJ2-3
size: .
V: TRBV4-1
D: TRBD2
CDR3: CASSSPGTSPSDTQYF
DNA: TGCGCCAGCAGCTCGCCCGGGACTAGCCCATCAGATACGCAGTATTTT

J: TRBJ2-5
size: .
V: TRBV4-1
D: TRBD2
CDR3: CASSLKREWTQETQYF
DNA: TGCGCCAGCAGCCTAAAGCGGGAGTGGACGCAAGAGACCCAGTACTTC

J: TRBJ1-5
size: .
V: TRBV3-1
D: .
CDR3: CASSQNPDQPQHF
DNA: TGTGCCAGCAGCCAAAACCCAGATCAGCCCCAGCATTTT